Listed below are T cell receptor beta chains from one sample, sequenced in a study of shared clonotypes between healthy human individuals. Generated by immunoSEQ multiplex PCR, the TCRdb table keeps only in-frame clones and is missing some. The table has about 2.4 million clones, 85% to 95% seen once; the top ten hold under 0.15%. The sample comprised naive CD4+ T cells sorted from blood. Source of these receptors: a man younger than 30 in good health. The CDR3 runs from the conserved cysteine through the conserved F or W. The D gene is left open where the match is weak. Clone size is shown for a subset of rows, as once, few, many or a class of expanded clone.

>TRBV5-1|TRBJ2-7|NA|NA
CASSVDRSYSYEQYF
TGCGCCAGCAGCGTTGACAGGTCGTACTCCTACGAGCAGTACTTC
>TRBV5-1|TRBJ1-1|TRBD1|NA
CASSLDRAMNTEAFF
TGCGCCAGCAGCCTGGACAGGGCTATGAACACTGAAGCTTTCTTT
>TRBV10-3|TRBJ2-5|TRBD1|NA
CAIGQVYQETQYF
TGTGCCATCGGACAGGTTTACCAAGAGACCCAGTACTTC
>TRBV28|TRBJ2-7|TRBD1|NA
CATLRDSRSYEQYF
TGTGCCACGCTCCGGGACAGCCGCTCCTACGAGCAGTACTTC
>TRBV15|TRBJ1-4|NA|NA
CATSDREEKRVREKLFF
TGTGCCACCAGCGACCGCGAGGAAAAGAGGGTCCGTGAAAAACTGTTTTTT
>TRBV5-1|TRBJ2-5|NA|once
CASSRDSTQETQYF
TGCGCCAGCAGTCGGGACTCTACACAAGAGACCCAGTACTTC
>TRBV30|TRBJ2-3|NA|NA
CAWSVGGDGTQYF
TGTGCCTGGAGTGTAGGGGGAGATGGCACGCAGTATTTT
>TRBV2|TRBJ2-7|NA|NA
CASSEPRTLGF
TGTGCCAGCAGTGAACCCCGGACACTCGGCTTC
>TRBV25-1|TRBJ1-5|NA|NA
CASSATGSNQPQHF
TGTGCCAGCAGTGCGACAGGTTCCAATCAGCCCCAGCATTTT
>TRBV7-2|TRBJ2-1|NA|NA
CASSPFNYNEQFF
TGTGCCAGCAGCCCCTTCAACTACAATGAGCAGTTCTTC
>TRBV18|TRBJ2-5|TRBD1|NA
CASSSGQGGKETQYF
TGTGCCAGCTCATCCGGACAGGGAGGTAAAGAGACCCAGTACTTC
>TRBV6-4|TRBJ1-5|NA|NA
CASSCDSLNQPQHF
TGTGCCAGCAGTTGCGACAGTTTAAATCAGCCCCAGCATTTT
>TRBV5-1|TRBJ2-6|TRBD1|NA
CASSNGQGFSGANVLTF
TGCGCCAGCAGCAATGGACAGGGGTTCTCTGGGGCCAACGTCCTGACTTTC
>TRBV19|TRBJ1-6|TRBD1|few
CASSTGQGYSPLHF
TGTGCCAGTAGTACCGGACAGGGTTACTCACCCCTCCACTTT
>TRBV28|TRBJ2-5|TRBD2|NA
CASSLGLAGGETQYF
TGTGCCAGCAGTTTAGGACTAGCGGGGGGGGAGACCCAGTACTTC
>TRBV5-1|TRBJ2-5|TRBD2|NA
CASSLGGTRTLAGVETQYF
TGCGCCAGCAGCTTGGGGGGGACTCGGACGCTAGCGGGAGTGGAGACCCAGTACTTC
>TRBV2|TRBJ1-6|TRBD1|once
CASSAGTGLWLDNSPLHF
TGTGCCAGCAGTGCGGGGACAGGGCTTTGGTTGGATAATTCACCCCTCCACTTT
>TRBV11-2|TRBJ1-2|NA|NA
CASSATGYGYTF
TGTGCCAGCAGCGCCACAGGGTATGGCTACACCTTC
>TRBV10-1|TRBJ2-1|TRBD2|NA
CASIEGTRGFGEQFF
TGCGCCAGCATTGAGGGGACTAGGGGATTTGGGGAGCAGTTCTTC
>TRBV18|TRBJ1-1|NA|NA
CASSQDRNTEAFF
TGTGCCAGCTCCCAGGACAGGAACACTGAAGCTTTCTTT
>TRBV5-6|TRBJ1-2|NA|NA
CASSLVGGLQANYGYTF
TGTGCCAGCAGCTTGGTGGGCGGGTTACAAGCTAACTATGGCTACACCTTC
>TRBV2|TRBJ2-5|TRBD1|NA
CASSFYRGPHQETQYF
TGTGCCAGCAGTTTTTACAGGGGACCCCACCAAGAGACCCAGTACTTC
>TRBV2|TRBJ2-7|NA|NA
CASSGYVHEQYF
TGTGCCAGCAGTGGGTATGTCCACGAGCAGTACTTC
>TRBV15|TRBJ1-3|NA|NA
CATSLQGKPRDTIYF
TGTGCCACCAGTCTCCAGGGGAAGCCCCGGGACACCATATATTTT
>TRBV27|TRBJ2-3|NA|once
CASSLSGTTTDTQYF
TGTGCCAGCAGTCTATCCGGGACCACCACAGATACGCAGTATTTT
>TRBV18|TRBJ2-2|NA|once
CASSPLTVNTGELFF
TGTGCCAGCTCACCTTTGACGGTAAACACCGGGGAGCTGTTTTTT
>TRBV4-1|TRBJ1-5|NA|few
CASSQEGRGGGTQPQHF
TGCGCCAGCAGCCAAGAGGGTAGGGGAGGGGGAACTCAGCCCCAGCATTTT
>TRBV30|TRBJ1-1|NA|few
CAWSVQGTSEAFF
TGTGCCTGGAGTGTACAGGGAACCTCTGAAGCTTTCTTT
>TRBV7-6|TRBJ2-7|NA|NA
CASSLDGGTYEQYF
TGTGCCAGCAGCTTAGATGGCGGAACCTACGAGCAGTACTTC
>TRBV10-3|TRBJ2-7|NA|once
CAISEDTYEQYF
TGTGCCATCAGTGAGGACACCTACGAGCAGTACTTC
>TRBV19|TRBJ2-5|NA|NA
CASSIGQAETQYF
TGTGCCAGTAGTATAGGACAGGCGGAGACCCAGTACTTC
>TRBV20-1|TRBJ2-5|NA|NA
CSARGEETQYF
TGCAGTGCTAGAGGCGAAGAGACCCAGTACTTC
>TRBV29-1|TRBJ1-1|NA|NA
CSAGLMNTEAFF
TGCAGCGCGGGCCTTATGAACACTGAAGCTTTCTTT
>TRBV5-1|TRBJ1-1|NA|NA
CASSSREGMGNTEAFF
TGCGCCAGCAGCTCGCGGGAGGGGATGGGGAACACTGAAGCTTTCTTT
>TRBV7-9|TRBJ1-1|TRBD1|once
CASSFRQGEAFF
TGTGCCAGCAGCTTTAGACAGGGCGAAGCTTTCTTT
>TRBV2|TRBJ1-1|NA|NA
CAGSRQSKETFF
TGTGCCGGGTCGAGACAGTCCAAGGAAACTTTCTTT
>TRBV19|TRBJ1-4|NA|NA
CASSWDLINEKLFF
TGTGCCAGTAGTTGGGACCTCATTAATGAAAAACTGTTTTTT
>TRBV5-1|TRBJ2-1|TRBD2|NA
CASRHHGTSGGSSYNEQFF
TGCGCCAGCAGGCATCACGGGACTAGCGGGGGAAGCTCCTACAATGAGCAGTTCTTC
>TRBV18|TRBJ2-3|NA|NA
CASSPNGGTDTQYF
TGTGCCAGCTCACCGAATGGGGGCACAGATACGCAGTATTTT
>TRBV21-1|TRBJ1-4|NA|NA
CASSKAGGYEKLFF
TGTGCCAGCAGCAAAGCTGGAGGGTACGAAAAACTGTTTTTT
>TRBV30|TRBJ1-5|TRBD1|few
CAWSGDRGGNQPQHF
TGTGCCTGGAGCGGTGACAGGGGGGGCAATCAGCCCCAGCATTTT
>TRBV6-5|TRBJ2-7|NA|NA
CASSYTQSYEQYF
TGTGCCAGCAGTTATACCCAATCCTACGAGCAGTACTTC
>TRBV28|TRBJ2-6|NA|NA
CASSLGLAGANVLTF
TGTGCCAGCAGTTTAGGGTTAGCCGGGGCCAACGTCCTGACTTTC
>TRBV10-1|TRBJ2-1|TRBD1|NA
CASSEYRDRNYNEQFF
TGCGCCAGCAGTGAATACCGGGACAGAAACTACAATGAGCAGTTCTTC
>TRBV30|TRBJ2-6|NA|NA
CAWKGTGANVLTF
TGTGCCTGGAAGGGGACTGGGGCCAACGTCCTGACTTTC
>TRBV28|TRBJ1-5|NA|once
CASSFITGTRGSLFGNQPQHF
TGTGCCAGCAGTTTCATAACCGGGACAAGGGGGTCCCTTTTTGGAAATCAGCCCCAGCATTTT